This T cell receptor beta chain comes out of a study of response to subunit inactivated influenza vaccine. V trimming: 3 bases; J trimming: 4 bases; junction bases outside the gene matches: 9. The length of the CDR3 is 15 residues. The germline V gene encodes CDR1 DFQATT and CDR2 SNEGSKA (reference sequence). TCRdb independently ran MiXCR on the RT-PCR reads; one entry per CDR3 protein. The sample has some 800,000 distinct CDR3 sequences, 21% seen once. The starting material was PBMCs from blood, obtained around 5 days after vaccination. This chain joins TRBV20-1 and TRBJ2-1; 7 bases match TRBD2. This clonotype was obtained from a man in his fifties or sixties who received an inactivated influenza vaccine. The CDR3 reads CSARVAGGLYNEQFF. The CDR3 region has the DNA TGCAGTGCTAGGGTAGCGGGTGGTTTGTACAATGAGCAGTTCTTC.